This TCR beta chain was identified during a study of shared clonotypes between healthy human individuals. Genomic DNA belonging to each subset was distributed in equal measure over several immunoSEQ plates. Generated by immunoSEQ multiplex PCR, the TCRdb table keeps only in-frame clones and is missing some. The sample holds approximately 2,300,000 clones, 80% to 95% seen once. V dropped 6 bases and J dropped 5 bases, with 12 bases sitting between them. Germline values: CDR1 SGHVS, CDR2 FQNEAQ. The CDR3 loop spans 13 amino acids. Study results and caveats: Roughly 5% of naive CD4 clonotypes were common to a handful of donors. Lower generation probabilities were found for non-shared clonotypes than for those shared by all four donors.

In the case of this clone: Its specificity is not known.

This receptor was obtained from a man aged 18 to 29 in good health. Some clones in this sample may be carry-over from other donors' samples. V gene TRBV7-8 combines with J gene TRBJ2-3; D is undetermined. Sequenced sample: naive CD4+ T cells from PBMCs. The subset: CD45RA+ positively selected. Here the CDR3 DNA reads TGTGCCAGCAGTCGTAGGGAAGTAGATACGCAGTATTTT. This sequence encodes CASSRREVDTQYF.